The next 12 T cell receptor beta chains were all read from a single sample in a study of blood T cell repertoires in COVID-19. The method was immunoSEQ multiplex PCR; TCRdb's version includes in-frame clones alone and lacks a portion of them. The data show 90,000 to 120,000 clones, around 89% seen once. What was sequenced was peripheral blood. Every receptor here comes from a man in his forties or fifties with active or convalescent COVID-19.

The rearrangement links TRBV4-3 to TRBJ2-1; 14 bases are a match to TRBD2. The length of the CDR3 is 16 residues. In germline, CDR1 is LGHNA, CDR2 YSLEER. After removal of 2 bases from V and 5 bases from J, the junction contained 2 bases not matched to a gene. CDR3 nucleotides: TGCGCCAGCAGCCAATGGGGACTAGCGGGAGACAATGAGCAGTTCTTC. This gives the protein CASSQWGLAGDNEQFF.

The chain joins TRBV4-3 to TRBJ2-1; TRBD1 agrees at 9 bases. The CDR3 consists of 16 residues. CDR1 is LGHNA, CDR2 YSLEER, per germline. V shed 4 bases, J shed 4 bases, and the junction held 8 bases outside the gene matches. For the CDR3, the DNA is TGCGCCAGCAGCCCAAACACGGGACAGGGTTACAATGAGCAGTTCTTC. Its protein product is CASSPNTGQGYNEQFF.

The V gene is TRBV7-3, the J gene TRBJ1-6, with 7 bases that match TRBD1. The CDR3 is made up of 14 amino acids. Trimming removed 5 bases from V and 9 bases from J; junction bases left unmatched: 7. Germline values: CDR1 SGHTA, CDR2 FQGTGA. CDR3 loop: CASSQGQWTSPLHF. For the CDR3, the DNA is TGTGCCAGCAGCCAGGGACAGTGGACTTCACCCCTCCACTTT.

This chain's CDR3 is CASSLTSAGHSNQPQHF. The CDR3 DNA reads as TGTGCCAGCAGTTTAACGTCGGCAGGGCATAGCAATCAGCCCCAGCATTTT. The chain has TRBV27 and TRBJ1-5; D may be TRBD1 (5 bases). V shed 2 bases and J shed 0 bases, with 14 bases lying between them. The CDR3 covers 17 residues. Germline CDR1 MNHEY, CDR2 SMNVEV (reference sequence).

V gene TRBV19 combines with J gene TRBJ2-7; 11 bases agree with TRBD2. With 5 bases clipped from V and 3 bases from J, the junction kept 3 bases outside the gene matches. The germline gives CDR1 LNHDA, CDR2 SQIVND (reference sequence). CDR3 length: 14 amino acids. Here the CDR3 DNA reads TGTGCCAGTAGTTTTGGGACTAGCGGCTACGAGCAGTACTTC. Translation gives CASSFGTSGYEQYF.

The V call is TRBV21-1, the J call TRBJ2-7; the table's D gene call, TRBD1, was not cross checked with the DNA. TRBV21-1 counts as a pseudogene. This CDR3 has 14 residues. CDR3 bases: TGTGCCAGCAGCAAATTTTGGACAGCCCCCGAGCAGTACTTC. Translation gives CASSKFWTAPEQYF.

The chain links TRBV7-9 to TRBJ1-6; 7 bases map to TRBD1. The junction had 8 bases not matched to a gene; V was cut back by 5 bases and J by 7 bases. This CDR3 comprises 15 residues. Looked up from germline, CDR1 is SEHNR and CDR2 is FQNEAQ (reference sequence). CDR3 DNA: TGTGCCAGCAGCCCACAGACAGGGTCCAATTCACCCCTCCACTTT. Protein sequence: CASSPQTGSNSPLHF.

The genes are TRBV29-1 and TRBJ1-2; D perhaps matches TRBD1 (5 bases). The germline V gene encodes CDR1 SQVTM and CDR2 ANQGSEA. The CDR3 covers 12 residues. V was pared by 6 bases and J by 4 bases, with 12 bases between. The CDR3 spells CSVADSVYGYTF. CDR3 nucleotide sequence: TGCAGCGTCGCCGACAGTGTCTATGGCTACACCTTC.

This clone was picked up a small number of times. The V and J genes are TRBV2 and TRBJ2-7; 9 nucleotides match TRBD1. The CDR3 loop spans 14 amino acids. Germline-derived CDR1 and CDR2 are SNHLY and FYNNEI. V trimming: 4 bases; J trimming: 3 bases; junction bases outside the gene matches: 4. This CDR3 is CASSGDREGYEQYF. In DNA, the CDR3 is TGTGCCAGCAGTGGGGACAGGGAAGGCTACGAGCAGTACTTC.

The rearrangement links TRBV9 to TRBJ2-7, with TRBD1 identical over 7 bases. After removal of 0 bases from V and 0 bases from J, the junction contained 3 bases not matched to a gene. Germline lookup yields CDR1 SGDLS and CDR2 YYNGEE. The CDR3 covers 15 residues. CDR3 bases: TGTGCCAGCAGCGTAGGGACAGGCGGCTCCTACGAGCAGTACTTC. This encodes CASSVGTGGSYEQYF.

The chain links TRBV6-5 to TRBJ2-2; 8 nucleotides line up with TRBD1. Germline CDR1 and CDR2: MNHEY and SVGAGI. V was pared by 0 bases and J by 6 bases, with 3 bases of the junction left unmatched. The CDR3 loop spans 15 amino acids. The CDR3 spells CASSYSDRVAGELFF. CDR3 bases: TGTGCCAGCAGTTACTCGGACAGGGTGGCCGGGGAGCTGTTTTTT.

The V call is TRBV28, the J call TRBJ1-2; 10 bases are shared with TRBD1. Trimming at V came to 6 bases and at J to 1 base, leaving 8 bases not matched to a gene. The CDR3 loop spans 16 amino acids. CDR1 is MDHEN, CDR2 SYDVKM, per germline. The CDR3: CASSPTGGPFNYGYTF. In nucleotides, the CDR3 is TGTGCCAGCAGCCCGACAGGGGGCCCTTTTAACTATGGCTACACCTTC.